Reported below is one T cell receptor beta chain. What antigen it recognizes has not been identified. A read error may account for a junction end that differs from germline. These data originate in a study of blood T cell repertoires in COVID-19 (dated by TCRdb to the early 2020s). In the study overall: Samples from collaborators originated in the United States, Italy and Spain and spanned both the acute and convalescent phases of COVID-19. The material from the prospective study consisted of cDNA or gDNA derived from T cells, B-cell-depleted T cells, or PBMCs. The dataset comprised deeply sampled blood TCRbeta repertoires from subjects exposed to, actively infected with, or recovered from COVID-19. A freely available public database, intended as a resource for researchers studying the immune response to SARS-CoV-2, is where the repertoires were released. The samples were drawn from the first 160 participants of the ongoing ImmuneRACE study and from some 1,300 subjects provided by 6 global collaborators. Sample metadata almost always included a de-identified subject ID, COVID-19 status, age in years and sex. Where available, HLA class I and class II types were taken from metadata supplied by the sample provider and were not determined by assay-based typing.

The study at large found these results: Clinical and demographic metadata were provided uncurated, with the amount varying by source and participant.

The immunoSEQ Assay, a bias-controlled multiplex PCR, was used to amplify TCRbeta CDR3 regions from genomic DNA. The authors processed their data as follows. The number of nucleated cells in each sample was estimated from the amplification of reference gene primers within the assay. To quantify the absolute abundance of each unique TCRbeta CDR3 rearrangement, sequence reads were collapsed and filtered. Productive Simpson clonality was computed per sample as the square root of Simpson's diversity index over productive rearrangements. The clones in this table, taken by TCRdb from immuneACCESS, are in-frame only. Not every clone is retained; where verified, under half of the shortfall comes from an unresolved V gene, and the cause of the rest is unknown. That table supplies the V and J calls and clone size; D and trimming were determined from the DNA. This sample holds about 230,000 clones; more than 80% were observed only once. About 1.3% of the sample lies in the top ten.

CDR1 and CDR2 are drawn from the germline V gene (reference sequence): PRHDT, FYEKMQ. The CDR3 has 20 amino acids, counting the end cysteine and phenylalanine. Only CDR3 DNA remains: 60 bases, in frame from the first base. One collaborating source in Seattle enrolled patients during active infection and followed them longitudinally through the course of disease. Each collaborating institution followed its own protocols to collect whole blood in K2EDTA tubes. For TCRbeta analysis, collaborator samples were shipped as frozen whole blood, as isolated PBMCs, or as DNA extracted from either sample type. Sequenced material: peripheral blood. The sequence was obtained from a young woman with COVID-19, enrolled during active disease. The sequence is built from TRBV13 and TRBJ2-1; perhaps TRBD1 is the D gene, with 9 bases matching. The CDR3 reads CASSSGGGQGEFASYNEQFF. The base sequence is TGCGCCAGCAGCTCGGGGGGGGGACAGGGAGAATTCGCCTCCTACAATGAGCAGTTCTTC.